This TCR beta chain originates from a study of a mutant IDH1 vaccine in newly diagnosed glioma. Study in general: Vaccine dosing followed radiotherapy by 4-6 weeks, or accompanied temozolomide cycles.

The time point: week 47, end of study. Every single dose of the vaccine, 300 ug of mutant IDH1 20-mer peptide, came with topical imiquimod. The donor cohort comprised cases of new WHO grade 3 or 4 IDH1-mutant, ATRX-lost astrocytoma. Trimming cost V 6 bases and J 4 bases; bases outside gene matches: 2. The CDR3 sequence is 11 residues long. Germline lookup yields CDR1 GTSNPN and CDR2 SVGIG (reference sequence). Regarding the study as a whole: In roughly 93% of patients, immune responses induced by the vaccine occurred.

Sequencing used immunoSEQ multiplex PCR; TCRdb keeps in-frame clones, though not all of them. Of about 94,000 clones in the sample, approximately 89% were seen once. In the case of this clone: What it binds is not known.

The TCR comes from a woman between 45 and 60 years old with glioma. The rearrangement joins TRBV30 to TRBJ2-7, with 8 bases that match TRBD2. This specimen was PBMCs, taken from a glioma patient whose treatment included an IDH1 peptide vaccine. The CDR3 protein is CACSSGYEQYF. CDR3 bases: TGTGCCTGCTCTAGCGGGTACGAGCAGTACTTC.